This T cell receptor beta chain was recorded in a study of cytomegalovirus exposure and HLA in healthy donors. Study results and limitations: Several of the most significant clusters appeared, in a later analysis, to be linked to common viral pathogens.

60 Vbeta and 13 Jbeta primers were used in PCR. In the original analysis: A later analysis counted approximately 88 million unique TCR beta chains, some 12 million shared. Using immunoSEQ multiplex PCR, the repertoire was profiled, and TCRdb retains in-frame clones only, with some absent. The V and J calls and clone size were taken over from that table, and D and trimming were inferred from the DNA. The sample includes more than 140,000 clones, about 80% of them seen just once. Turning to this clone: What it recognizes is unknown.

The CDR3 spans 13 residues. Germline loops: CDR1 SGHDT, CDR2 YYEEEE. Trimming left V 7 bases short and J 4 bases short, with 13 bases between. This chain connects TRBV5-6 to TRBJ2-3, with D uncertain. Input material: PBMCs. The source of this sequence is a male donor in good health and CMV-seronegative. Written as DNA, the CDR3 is TGTGCCAGCGACCCCCCGGGTTCAGATACGCAGTATTTT. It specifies CASDPPGSDTQYF.